A selection of T cell receptor beta chains follows, all from one sample in a study of T cell responses to AZD1222 COVID-19 vaccine. Here immunoSEQ multiplex PCR was the method, and the copy in TCRdb shows in-frame clones only, minus some. The top ten hold roughly 12% of the sample, which has approximately 120,000 clones, roughly 87% seen once. Sequences were derived from peripheral blood, sampled on day 0 of MenACWY control vaccination. These receptors came from an adult in good health. CDR3s include the opening cysteine and the closing phenylalanine or tryptophan.

J: TRBJ1-4
V: TRBV27
CDR3: CASSFRGADEKLFF

J: TRBJ2-7
V: TRBV2
CDR3: CASKVGFVYEQYF

J: TRBJ2-7
V: TRBV16
CDR3: CASRPGLYEQYF

J: TRBJ2-1
V: TRBV4-3
CDR3: CASSQRAGGPYNEQFF

J: TRBJ1-2
V: TRBV19
CDR3: CASRRMVNYGYTF

J: TRBJ1-1
V: TRBV10-1
CDR3: CASSEEQPPPDTEAFF

J: TRBJ1-4
V: TRBV30
CDR3: CAWRGTANEKLFF

J: TRBJ1-5
V: TRBV4-1
CDR3: CASSQEIMTGAINQPQHF

J: TRBJ1-1
V: TRBV18
CDR3: CASSPDRRTEGFF

J: TRBJ2-5
V: TRBV7-7
CDR3: CASSPPTSGLPQETQYF

J: TRBJ1-6
V: TRBV6-5
CDR3: CASSTRGSPLHF

J: TRBJ2-7
V: TRBV5-1
CDR3: CASSLAAGVGEQYF

J: TRBJ2-1
V: TRBV18
CDR3: CASSPLDSRLADDYNEQFF

J: TRBJ2-1
V: TRBV5-1
CDR3: CASSLVGDHVYNEQFF

J: TRBJ2-3
V: TRBV5-4
CDR3: CASSLGGGAGTDTQYF

J: TRBJ1-5
V: TRBV6-5
CDR3: CASSYSANQPQHF

J: TRBJ2-5
V: TRBV7-9
CDR3: CASSLSTGAQETQYF

J: TRBJ1-4
V: TRBV5-4
CDR3: CASREGRSTTNEKLFF

J: TRBJ1-6
V: TRBV30
CDR3: CALWQGDSPLHF

J: TRBJ1-2
V: TRBV6-4
CDR3: CASSDSIDWTF

J: TRBJ2-7
V: TRBV30
CDR3: CAWALPGLNYEQYF

J: TRBJ1-2
V: TRBV27
CDR3: CASSLSIQYYGYTF

J: TRBJ2-7
V: TRBV27
CDR3: CASSPFDRTRTYEQYF

J: TRBJ1-1
V: TRBV11-2
CDR3: CASTPPGRMNTEAFF

J: TRBJ1-3
V: TRBV4-3
CDR3: CASSQNPGNSGNTIYF

J: TRBJ2-7
V: TRBV2
CDR3: CASSESIAGVSYEQYF

J: TRBJ1-2
V: TRBV25-1
CDR3: CASSDMGTGELRGYTF

J: TRBJ2-7
V: TRBV28
CDR3: CASSPWSAMYEQYF

J: TRBJ1-4
V: TRBV7-2
CDR3: CASKASETNEKLFF

J: TRBJ2-1
V: TRBV9
CDR3: CASSHGTSGTYNEQFF

J: TRBJ1-2
V: TRBV27
CDR3: CASSLQGDYGYTF

J: TRBJ2-7
V: TRBV10-3
CDR3: CASGTGHEQYF

J: TRBJ1-1
V: TRBV6-4
CDR3: CASSVGPTTEAFF